This T cell receptor beta chain emerged from a study of cytomegalovirus exposure and HLA in healthy donors. 60 Vbeta and 13 Jbeta primers were used in PCR. TCRdb's table, derived via immunoSEQ multiplex PCR, lists solely in-frame clones and lacks some. The sample contains tens of thousands of clones, about 70% of which appear only once. Study-wide points: CMV serostatus was the sole immune exposure information available. It has been reported that TCR beta sequences accurately predicted the HLA-A and HLA-B alleles of most subjects. The study designated about 160 TCR beta chains cytomegalovirus-associated. On later analysis, the bulk of CMV-associated TCR beta chains appeared to be HLA-restricted.

A word on this clone: Antigen unknown.

Between the trimmed V and J ends, which lost 3 bases and 4 bases, there was a span of 12 bases. The CDR3 is 14 amino acids. In germline, CDR1 is MNHEY, CDR2 SMNVEV (reference sequence). The source is a woman in her forties or fifties in good health and CMV-seropositive. This chain uses TRBV27 with TRBJ1-2, with unresolved D. Sequencing was carried out using PBMCs. The CDR3 sequence is CASSLKGGSYGYTF. In DNA form, the CDR3 reads TGTGCCAGCAGTTTGAAGGGAGGAAGCTATGGCTACACCTTC.